This TCR beta chain comes out of a study of blood T cell repertoires in COVID-19. Study as a whole: PBMCs, B-cell-depleted T cells, or T cells provided the cDNA or gDNA that made up the material.

Per the original methods: Reference gene primer amplification in the assay estimated nucleated cell counts. The assay was immunoSEQ multiplex PCR, and TCRdb's table has in-frame clones only and misses some. V and J calls and clone size are as listed in that table; D and trimming were resolved from the DNA. Among about 200,000 clones listed, approximately 81% were seen once. Germline CDR1 is KGHSH and CDR2 is LQKENI. Deletions cut 2 bases from V and 2 bases from J, with 10 bases between. The CDR3 is 14 amino acids. The chain recombines TRBV18 with TRBJ2-7; TRBD1 might be the D (6 bases). Specimen: peripheral blood. The source of this sequence is a woman over 75 with acute or convalescent COVID-19. The CDR3 DNA sequence: TGTGCCAGCTCACCAGGGACATCTACCTACGAGCAGTACTTC. Its protein is CASSPGTSTYEQYF.